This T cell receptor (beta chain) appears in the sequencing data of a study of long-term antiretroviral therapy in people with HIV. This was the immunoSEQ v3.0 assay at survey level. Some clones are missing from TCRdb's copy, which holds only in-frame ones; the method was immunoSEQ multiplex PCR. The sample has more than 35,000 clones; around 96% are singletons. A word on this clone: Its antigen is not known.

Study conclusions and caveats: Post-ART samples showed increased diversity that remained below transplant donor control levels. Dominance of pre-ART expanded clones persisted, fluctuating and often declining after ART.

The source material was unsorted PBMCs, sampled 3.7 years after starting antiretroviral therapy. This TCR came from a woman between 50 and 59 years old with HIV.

The CDR3 nucleotides are TGTGCCAGCAGCTTACTGGGGGAGCTTGGCTACACCTTC. It translates to CASSLLGELGYTF. V gene TRBV7-9 combines with J gene TRBJ1-2; D possibly corresponds to TRBD1 (5 bases). The CDR3 contains 13 residues. Germline V lookup: CDR1 SEHNR, CDR2 FQNEAQ (reference sequence). The germline V and J ends were trimmed by 2 bases and 7 bases, with 11 bases remaining between them.